A single sample gave rise to the 25 T cell receptor beta chains below, sequenced in a study of pediatric ulcerative colitis. Data came from immunoSEQ multiplex PCR; TCRdb stores just in-frame clones and leaves some out. The sample has approximately 9,000 clones; over 75% are singletons. The sequenced sample was blood. The source is a girl aged 10 to 17 with moderate ulcerative colitis.

The rearrangement links TRBV18 to TRBJ2-7; tentatively, D is TRBD1 (5 bases). Trimming cost V 2 bases and J 0 bases, with 11 bases left between them. The CDR3 totals 15 residues. The germline V gene has CDR1 KGHSH and CDR2 LQKENI. The DNA of the CDR3 is TGTGCCAGCTCACCAGCAGGGCCAAGCTCCTACGAGCAGTACTTC. Translation gives CASSPAGPSSYEQYF. Full variable domain (rest looked up from reference TRBV18 and TRBJ2-7): NAGVMQNPRHLVRRRGQEARLRCSPMKGHSHVYWYRQLPEEGLKFMVYLQKENIIDESGMPKERFSAEFPKEGPSILRIQQVVRGDSAAYFCASSPAGPSSYEQYFGPGTRLTVT.

Notes on this clone: One end of the junction fails to match germline, which may point to a read error. V is TRBV6-1 and J is TRBJ1-1; D not certain. CDR3 size: 12 residues. The germline gives CDR1 MNHNS, CDR2 SASEGT. The DNA of the CDR3 is TGTGCCAGCAGTGAAGGGAACATTGAAGCTTTCTTT. This translates into CASSEGNIEAFF.

This rearrangement joins TRBV18 to TRBJ2-2; TRBD1 matches 10 bases. V dropped 1 base and J dropped 4; count of bases not matched to a gene: 0. CDR3 size: 15 residues. Germline assignment: CDR1 KGHSH and CDR2 LQKENI. The CDR3 bases are TGTGCCAGCTCACCACGGACAGGGGGCACCGGGGAGCTGTTTTTT. As protein: CASSPRTGGTGELFF. The full variable domain, its missing parts supplied by reference TRBV18 and TRBJ2-2, is NAGVMQNPRHLVRRRGQEARLRCSPMKGHSHVYWYRQLPEEGLKFMVYLQKENIIDESGMPKERFSAEFPKEGPSILRIQQVVRGDSAAYFCASSPRTGGTGELFFGEGSRLTVL.

CDR3 region: CASSPGLYKNIQYF. DNA of the CDR3: TGTGCCAGCAGCCCAGGACTATACAAAAACATTCAGTACTTC. This chain joins TRBV5-4 and TRBJ2-4, with a weak D call TRBD2 (6 bases). CDR3 length equals 14 residues. The germline CDR1 and CDR2 sequences are SGHNT and YYREEE (reference sequence). The V gene lost 4 bases and the J gene lost 3 bases, with 11 bases spanning the gap. The full variable domain, completed using reference TRBV5-4 and TRBJ2-4, is ETGVTQSPTHLIKTRGQQVTLRCSSQSGHNTVSWYQQALGQGPQFIFQYYREEENGRGNFPPRFSGLQFPNYSSELNVNALELDDSALYLCASSPGLYKNIQYFGAGTRLSVL.

CDR3 region: CASSLVLSVNEQFF. CDR3 in DNA: TGTGCCAGCAGCTTAGTTCTCTCTGTCAATGAGCAGTTCTTC. This rearrangement joins TRBV7-9 to TRBJ2-1; D is uncertain. V was shortened by 1 base and J by 6 bases, with 10 bases between the two germline ends. Germline values: CDR1 SEHNR, CDR2 FQNEAQ (reference sequence). The CDR3 extends over 14 amino acids.

Here the CDR3 reads CAWSRGFSTDTQYF. CDR3 DNA sequence: TGTGCCTGGAGTAGGGGATTTAGCACAGATACGCAGTATTTT. V is TRBV30 and J is TRBJ2-3; perhaps TRBD1 as D (5 bases). Germline loops: CDR1 GTSNPN, CDR2 SVGIG (reference sequence). The CDR3 has 14 residues. V dropped 2 bases and J dropped 0 bases, with 9 bases sitting between them.

This chain joins TRBV2 and TRBJ1-1; D gene uncertain. V was trimmed by 5 bases and J by 3 bases, leaving 10 bases between them. Germline assignment: CDR1 SNHLY and CDR2 FYNNEI. This CDR3 has 13 amino acids. Written as DNA, the CDR3 is TGTGCCAGCAGTCCAATTACGGACACTGAAGCTTTCTTT. Translating it yields CASSPITDTEAFF.

The rearrangement links TRBV9 to TRBJ2-3; 8 bases match TRBD2. CDR3 length: 16 residues. Losses at the gene ends were 0 bases for V and 1 base for J; bases not matched to a gene: 4. In germline, CDR1 is SGDLS, CDR2 YYNGEE. CDR3 in amino acids: CASSVVVTSGTDTQYF. The CDR3 bases are TGTGCCAGCAGCGTAGTAGTGACTAGCGGCACAGATACGCAGTATTTT.

This clone occurred once. The chain employs TRBV5-1 and TRBJ1-2; D unresolved. Between the trimmed V and J ends, which lost 0 bases and 0 bases, there was a span of 6 bases. The CDR3 sequence is 14 residues long. Looked up from germline, CDR1 is SGHRS and CDR2 is YFSETQ. CDR3 bases: TGCGCCAGCAGCTTGGACACCCCTAACTATGGCTACACCTTC. This encodes CASSLDTPNYGYTF.

The J gene is TRBJ2-2, the V gene TRBV10-3; unclear D gene. Germline V gives CDR1 ENHRY, CDR2 SYGVKD. The CDR3 length is 14 residues. Trimming took off 0 bases at V and 6 bases at J, with 8 bases between the two ends. The CDR3 protein is CAISESNGAGELFF. The CDR3 nucleotides read TGTGCCATCAGTGAGTCGAATGGAGCCGGGGAGCTGTTTTTT.

The chain recombines TRBV2 with TRBJ2-7; tentatively, D is TRBD2 (5 bases). The CDR3 has 13 amino acids. Trimming removed 2 bases from V and 5 bases from J, with 10 bases in between. CDR1 and CDR2 (germline): SNHLY, FYNNEI. The CDR3 DNA reads as TGTGCCAGCAGTGAACCGGGGAAACACGAGCAGTACTTC. Translated: CASSEPGKHEQYF.

In this sample, this clone turned up once. The J gene is TRBJ1-6, the V gene TRBV10-2; 11 nucleotides match TRBD1. Looked up from germline, CDR1 is WSHSY and CDR2 is SAAADI. The CDR3 extends over 18 amino acids. V lost 8 bases, J lost 0 bases, and 9 bases stayed unmatched. CDR3 bases: TGCGCCAGCTCGGGGACAGGGGGGTCTAGCTCCTATAATTCACCCCTCCACTTT. Amino acid sequence: CASSGTGGSSSYNSPLHF.

CDR3: CASSPRSTGGNEKLFF. CDR3 in DNA: TGTGCCAGCAGCCCGAGGAGTACAGGGGGTAATGAAAAACTGTTTTTT. V and J are TRBV7-2 and TRBJ1-4; TRBD1 matches 8 bases. After removal of 5 bases from V and 4 bases from J, the junction contained 9 bases not matched to a gene. The germline CDR1 and CDR2 sequences are SGHTA and FQGNSA. The CDR3 is 16 amino acids.

The gene calls are TRBV7-3 and TRBJ1-2; 8 nucleotides align to TRBD1. There are 17 residues in the CDR3. CDR1 and CDR2 (germline): SGHTA, FQGTGA. V lost 5 bases, J lost 2 bases, and 13 bases stayed unmatched. CDR3 sequence: CASSLKGQGAMNYGYTF. The CDR3 bases are TGTGCCAGCAGCCTAAAAGGGCAGGGGGCGATGAACTATGGCTACACCTTC.

The rearrangement links TRBV5-1 to TRBJ2-3; D might be TRBD2 (6 bases). V lost 4 bases, J lost 4 bases, and 13 bases lay in between. Germline lookup yields CDR1 SGHRS and CDR2 YFSETQ. CDR3 length: 14 amino acids. This CDR3 reads CASSLTGDADTQYF. The CDR3 DNA sequence: TGCGCCAGCAGCCTGACGGGGGATGCAGATACGCAGTATTTT.

This chain connects TRBV6-1 to TRBJ2-2, with a tentative D call TRBD2 (6 bases). CDR1 and CDR2 (germline): MNHNS, SASEGT. The CDR3 consists of 13 residues. V lost 10 bases to trimming and J lost 6 bases, with 15 bases between them. As DNA, the CDR3 is TGTGCCACCTGGGTAGGAGGGCCCGGGGAGCTGTTTTTT. Translating it yields CATWVGGPGELFF.

A single count supports this clone. The chain recombines TRBV2 with TRBJ1-1; D unresolved. Germline loops: CDR1 SNHLY, CDR2 FYNNEI. This CDR3 region has 11 residues. V was pared by 7 bases and J by 10 bases, with 13 bases between. CDR3 in amino acids: CASTKGILAFF. The CDR3 DNA reads as TGTGCCAGCACTAAGGGAATCCTAGCTTTCTTT.

The chain uses TRBV18 and TRBJ2-6; D perhaps matches TRBD1 (6 bases). CDR3 length equals 16 residues. The V end lost 0 bases, the J end lost 2 bases, and 8 bases lay between the germline ends. Per the germline V gene, CDR1 is KGHSH and CDR2 is LQKENI. CDR3 DNA: TGTGCCAGCTCACCACCTACAGGGACTGGGGCCAACGTCCTGACTTTC. It translates to CASSPPTGTGANVLTF.

The chain carries TRBV27 and TRBJ2-6; D remains unclear. Trimming took 8 bases from V and 0 from J, leaving 5 bases between them. The germline V gene encodes CDR1 MNHEY and CDR2 SMNVEV (reference sequence). This CDR3 spans 13 amino acids. Here the CDR3 reads CASGFSGANVLTF. In DNA form, the CDR3 reads TGTGCCAGCGGCTTCTCTGGGGCCAACGTCCTGACTTTC.

This chain links TRBV4-1 with TRBJ2-7; 10 nucleotides line up with TRBD1. The CDR3 length is 16 residues. Germline lookup yields CDR1 MGHRA and CDR2 YSYEKL. Unmatched junction bases numbered 5, after V lost 0 bases and J lost 3 bases. In nucleotides, the CDR3 is TGCGCCAGCAGCCAAGACTACGGACAGGGGGTCTACGAGCAGTACTTC. Protein: CASSQDYGQGVYEQYF.

This rearrangement joins TRBV27 to TRBJ1-1, with D perhaps matching TRBD1 (6 bases). The CDR3 is 13 residues long. Germline CDR1 is MNHEY and CDR2 is SMNVEV (reference sequence). The V gene lost 8 bases and the J gene lost 6 bases, with 16 bases spanning the gap. The CDR3 sequence is CASGLGGLAEAFF. The CDR3 nucleotides read TGTGCCAGCGGGCTGGGGGGGCTCGCTGAAGCTTTCTTT.

The chain joins TRBV19 to TRBJ2-1, with 9 bases aligning to TRBD1. V shed 6 bases, J shed 8 bases, and the junction held 5 bases outside the gene matches. CDR1 LNHDA and CDR2 SQIVND come from the germline V gene (reference sequence). The CDR3 totals 13 residues. The CDR3 spells CASSDRGVDEQFF. Written as DNA, the CDR3 is TGTGCCAGTAGCGACAGGGGGGTCGATGAGCAGTTCTTC.

This clone occurred once. This chain connects TRBV5-1 to TRBJ2-2, with TRBD2 matching 9 bases. The ends lost 3 bases at V and 7 bases at J; junction bases unmatched: 10. This CDR3 is 16 amino acids long. CDR1 is SGHRS, CDR2 YFSETQ, per germline. The CDR3 bases are TGCGCCAGCAGCTCAAGCGGTAGCGGGGGCAGCGGGGAGCTGTTTTTT. This encodes CASSSSGSGGSGELFF.

CDR3 loop: CASSLVDVETQYF. In nucleotides, the CDR3 is TGTGCCAGCAGCTTAGTTGACGTCGAGACCCAGTACTTC. The chain combines TRBV7-2 with TRBJ2-5; D is ambiguous. V lost 1 base, J lost 5 bases, and 8 bases lay in between. This CDR3 contains 13 residues. Germline lookup yields CDR1 SGHTA and CDR2 FQGNSA.

This chain links TRBV6-1 with TRBJ1-1, with no clear D. The germline V gene encodes CDR1 MNHNS and CDR2 SASEGT. V gave up 2 bases and J gave up 1 base, with 2 bases separating them. This CDR3 is 12 amino acids long. In DNA, the CDR3 is TGTGCCAGCAGTGAATGGAACACTGAAGCTTTCTTT. Protein sequence: CASSEWNTEAFF.